This TCR beta chain emerged from a study of blood T cell repertoires in COVID-19. In the study overall: The analysed material was cDNA or gDNA that came from T cells, B-cell-depleted T cells, or PBMCs.

Germline V CDR1 and CDR2: SGHNT, YYREEE (reference sequence). V shed 2 bases and J shed 1 base, with 10 bases lying between them. This CDR3 region has 15 residues. The protocol was immunoSEQ multiplex PCR, while the TCRdb copy is restricted to in-frame clones and leaves out a portion. The sample shows about 250,000 clones, about 90% of them seen only once. This chain joins TRBV5-4 and TRBJ2-1; D may be TRBD1 (5 bases). This clonotype was sampled from a man between 18 and 29 years old with active or convalescent COVID-19. Input material: peripheral blood. CDR3 in DNA: TGTGCCAGCAGCTTCTCTAGGGGATCCTACAATGAGCAGTTCTTC. It codes for CASSFSRGSYNEQFF.